This TCR beta chain originates from a study of post-analysis software for immune sequencing data (dated by TCRdb to 2013 to 2016). Notes on the research overall: Relapsing-remitting, secondary progressive and progressive-relapsing multiple sclerosis were recorded as disease courses, and subtype annotation was lacking for some patients. Patient repertoires were compared against some twelve previously published healthy control repertoires from donors aged about 6 to 26 years. A subset of samples was prepared in parallel using single-end sample barcoding, then pooled and co-amplified after Illumina adapter ligation. The investigation overall reported the following: Multiple sclerosis patients had significantly lower normalized Chao1 diversity than controls, a result that suggests substantial peripheral T-cell clonal expansion. The multiple sclerosis patient group was slightly younger than the control group. Strong co-clustering of samples prepared in the same batch was shown by direct clustering with F measure, prompting a batch-effect correction. Patients showed significantly higher frequencies than controls for several TRBV segments, among them TRBV5-6, TRBV5-1 and TRBV20-1.

On this clonotype: The antigen it binds to is not known. No qualities accompany the bases; no much larger clone lies one base away.

The receptor library was made with PCR. Sequencing was carried out with an Illumina HiSeq 2500. To reduce PCR and sequencing biases, unique molecular identifiers were incorporated into the TCR beta cDNA libraries. Per 1 to 10 million input T cells, roughly 500,000 cDNA molecules were obtained, such that each molecule approximated one T cell. The same protocol used for the earlier healthy control dataset was applied to prepare and sequence the patient libraries. Samples belonging to the same batch were prepared together, multiplexed and sequenced on a shared HiSeq lane. The authors processed their data as follows. MIGEC handled the raw barcoded reads, throwing out single-read molecular identifier groups before consensus assembly and CDR3 extraction. Clonotype tables were post-analysed with VDJtools, and diversity was normalized by down-sampling all datasets to the smallest sample size. In repertoire overlap clustering, CDR3 amino acid sequences, but not nucleotide sequences, were matched to correct batch-related cross-sample contamination. Clones were called with MiXCR by TCRdb after fastp trimmed the public reads at Q25, and only in-frame beta chains were retained. Every entry covers one CDR3 protein and lists the most common genes and DNA from its rows. These V and J calls rely on TCRdb rather than the paper's analysis. The sample table contains 150,000 to 200,000 distinct CDR3 sequences; only one count was recorded for 35% to 40% of them. The top ten hold 25% to 35% of the sample.

Sample time point, as interpreted from the label and publication: second blood draw from one MS patient after hematopoietic stem cell transplantation. To demonstrate the VDJtools post-analysis software, the study profiled TCR beta repertoires from the peripheral blood of about a dozen young patients with multiple sclerosis. The multiple sclerosis patients were children and adolescents between roughly 6 and 16 years of age. Inclusive of the bounding cysteine and phenylalanine, the CDR3 is 11 residues long. CDR3 DNA is the only sequence kept; it has 33 bases, read in frame from the first base. Looking up the germline V gene yields CDR1 LGHNA and CDR2 YSLEER. The V end loses 1 base and the J end loses 9 bases, and a stretch of 4 bases separates them.

The sequence joins TRBV4-3 to TRBJ2-1, with the D gene call left open. The sequencing used blood, collected after autologous hematopoietic stem cell transplantation. The TCR comes from a girl under 18 with multiple sclerosis. Donor details come from another sample of the same person, matched by shared clones. The bases are TGCGCCAGCAGCCAAGTTTTTGAGCAGTTCTTC. The resulting protein is CASSQVFEQFF.